This TCR beta chain is drawn from a study of response to subunit inactivated influenza vaccine. Notes on the study in general: Researchers suggested that each seasonal influenza vaccination recruits few new T cells.

TCRdb itself ran the RT-PCR reads through MiXCR, one entry per CDR3 protein. Of almost 600,000 distinct CDR3 sequences listed, 11% to 15% were seen once; the top ten hold around 10%. The table lists this clonotype with a few counts. Its antigen is not identified. V was clipped by 2 bases and J by 3 bases; unmatched bases: 9. The CDR3 runs to 16 residues. Germline V gene data show CDR1 as SGDLS and CDR2 as YYNGEE. Material: PBMCs from blood, obtained about 11 days after vaccination. J is TRBJ2-7 and V is TRBV9; 9 bases align to TRBD1. This TCR was sampled from a man between 45 and 60 years old who received an inactivated influenza vaccine. In DNA, the CDR3 is TGTGCCAGCAGCGTTACCGGGACAGGGCCTTTCTACGAGCAGTACTTC. This gives the protein CASSVTGTGPFYEQYF.